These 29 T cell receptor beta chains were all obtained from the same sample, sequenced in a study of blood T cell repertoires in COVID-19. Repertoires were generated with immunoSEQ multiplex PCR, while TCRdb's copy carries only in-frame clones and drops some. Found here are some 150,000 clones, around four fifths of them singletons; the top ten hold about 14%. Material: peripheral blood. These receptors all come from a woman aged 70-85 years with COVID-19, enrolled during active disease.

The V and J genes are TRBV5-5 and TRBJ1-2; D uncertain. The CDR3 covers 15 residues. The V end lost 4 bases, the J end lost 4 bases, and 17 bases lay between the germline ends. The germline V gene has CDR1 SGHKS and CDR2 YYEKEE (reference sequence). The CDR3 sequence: CASSPLTDTGYGYTF. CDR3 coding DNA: TGTGCCAGCAGCCCCCTAACCGACACCGGCTATGGCTACACCTTC.

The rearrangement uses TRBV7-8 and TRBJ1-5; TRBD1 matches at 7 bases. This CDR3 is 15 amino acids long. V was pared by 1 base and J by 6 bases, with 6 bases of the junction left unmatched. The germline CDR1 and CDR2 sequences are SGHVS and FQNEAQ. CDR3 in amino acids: CASSLVGTAIQPQHF. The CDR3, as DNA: TGTGCCAGCAGCTTAGTGGGGACAGCGATTCAGCCCCAGCATTTT.

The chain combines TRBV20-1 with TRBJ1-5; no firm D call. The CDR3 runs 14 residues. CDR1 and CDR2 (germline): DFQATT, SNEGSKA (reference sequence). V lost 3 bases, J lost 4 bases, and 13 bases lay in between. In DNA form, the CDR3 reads TGCAGTGCTAGTTCACCGGGGTTTAATCAGCCCCAGCATTTT. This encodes CSASSPGFNQPQHF.

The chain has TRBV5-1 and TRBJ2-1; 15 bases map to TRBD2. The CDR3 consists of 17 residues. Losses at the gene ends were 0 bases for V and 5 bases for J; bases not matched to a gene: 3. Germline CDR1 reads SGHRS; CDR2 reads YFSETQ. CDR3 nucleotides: TGCGCCAGCAGCTTGGAGGGACTAGCGGGAGGCAACAATGAGCAGTTCTTC. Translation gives CASSLEGLAGGNNEQFF.

In DNA form, the CDR3 reads TGTGCCAGCAGTTCCGGGGGAGCCCAGCATTTT. As protein: CASSSGGAQHF. The rearrangement joins TRBV28 to TRBJ1-5, with D perhaps matching TRBD1 (5 bases). Germline assignment: CDR1 MDHEN and CDR2 SYDVKM. Trimming stripped 4 bases from V and 11 bases from J, with 9 bases between. The CDR3 sequence is 11 residues long.

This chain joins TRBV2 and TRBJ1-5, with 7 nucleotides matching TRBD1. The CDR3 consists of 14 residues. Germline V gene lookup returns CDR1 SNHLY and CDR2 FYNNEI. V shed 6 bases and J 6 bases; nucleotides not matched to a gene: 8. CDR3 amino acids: CASSARGWGQPQHF. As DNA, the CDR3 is TGTGCCAGCAGCGCCAGGGGGTGGGGTCAGCCCCAGCATTTT.

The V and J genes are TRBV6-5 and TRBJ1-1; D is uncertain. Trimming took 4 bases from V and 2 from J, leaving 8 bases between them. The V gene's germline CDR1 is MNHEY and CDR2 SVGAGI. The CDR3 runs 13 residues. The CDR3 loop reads CASSWEGNTEAFF. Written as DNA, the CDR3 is TGTGCCAGCAGTTGGGAGGGAAACACTGAAGCTTTCTTT.

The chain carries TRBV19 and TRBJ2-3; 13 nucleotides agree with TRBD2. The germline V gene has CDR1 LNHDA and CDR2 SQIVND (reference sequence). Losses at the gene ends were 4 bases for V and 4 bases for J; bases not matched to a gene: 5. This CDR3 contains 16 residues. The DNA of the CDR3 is TGTGCCAGTAGTACCCGGACTAGCGGGAGTGCAGATACGCAGTATTTT. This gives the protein CASSTRTSGSADTQYF.

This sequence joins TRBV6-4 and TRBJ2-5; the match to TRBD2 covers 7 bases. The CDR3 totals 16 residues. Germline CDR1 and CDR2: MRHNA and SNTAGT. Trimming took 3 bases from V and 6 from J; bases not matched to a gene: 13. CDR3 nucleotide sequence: TGTGCCAGCAGTGAGGGGGGGGGTGAAGGCGAACAGACCCAGTACTTC. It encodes CASSEGGGEGEQTQYF.

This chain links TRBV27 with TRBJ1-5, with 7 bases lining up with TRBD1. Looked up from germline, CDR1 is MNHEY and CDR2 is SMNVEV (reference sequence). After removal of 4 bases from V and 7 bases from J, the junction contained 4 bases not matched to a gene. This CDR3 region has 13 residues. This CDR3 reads CASSSAGGQPQHF. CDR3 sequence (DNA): TGTGCCAGCAGTTCCGCAGGGGGACAGCCCCAGCATTTT.

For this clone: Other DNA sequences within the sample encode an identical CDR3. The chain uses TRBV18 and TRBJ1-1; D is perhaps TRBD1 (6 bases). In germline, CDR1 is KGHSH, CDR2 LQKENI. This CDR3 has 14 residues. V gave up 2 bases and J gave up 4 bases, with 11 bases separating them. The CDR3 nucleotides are TGTGCCAGCTCACCAAACAGGGTAGGCACTGAAGCTTTCTTT. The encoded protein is CASSPNRVGTEAFF.

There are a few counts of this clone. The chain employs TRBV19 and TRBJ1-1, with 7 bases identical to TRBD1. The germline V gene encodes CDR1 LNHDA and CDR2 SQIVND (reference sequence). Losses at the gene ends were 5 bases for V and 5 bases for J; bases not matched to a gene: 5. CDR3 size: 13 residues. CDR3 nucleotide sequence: TGTGCCAGTAGTCCCCGGGACAGAACTGAAGCTTTCTTT. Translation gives CASSPRDRTEAFF.

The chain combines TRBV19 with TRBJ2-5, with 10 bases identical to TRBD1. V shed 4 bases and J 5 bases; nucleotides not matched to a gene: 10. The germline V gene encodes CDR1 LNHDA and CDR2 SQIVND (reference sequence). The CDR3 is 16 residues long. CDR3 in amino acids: CASSTWGTGALETQYF. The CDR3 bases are TGTGCCAGTAGTACCTGGGGGACAGGGGCTTTGGAGACCCAGTACTTC.

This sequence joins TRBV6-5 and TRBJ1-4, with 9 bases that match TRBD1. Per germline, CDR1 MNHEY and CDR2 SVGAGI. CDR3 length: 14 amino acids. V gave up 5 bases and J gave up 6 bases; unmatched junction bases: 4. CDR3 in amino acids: CASSKTGGDEKLFF. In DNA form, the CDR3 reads TGTGCCAGCAGTAAGACAGGGGGAGATGAAAAACTGTTTTTT.

The CDR3 here is CASSVSGDEQYV. The CDR3 DNA reads as TGTGCCAGCTCAGTTTCAGGCGACGAGCAGTACGTC. The gene calls are TRBV18 and TRBJ2-7, with D unresolved. V dropped 5 bases and J dropped 5 bases, with 10 bases sitting between them. This CDR3 contains 12 residues. CDR1 KGHSH and CDR2 LQKENI come from the germline V gene.

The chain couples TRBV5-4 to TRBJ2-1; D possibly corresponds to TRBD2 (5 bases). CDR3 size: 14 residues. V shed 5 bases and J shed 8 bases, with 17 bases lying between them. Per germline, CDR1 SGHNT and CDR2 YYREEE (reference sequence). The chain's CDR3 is CASRPGVNLDEQFF. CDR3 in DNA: TGTGCCAGCAGGCCCGGGGTAAACCTTGATGAGCAGTTCTTC. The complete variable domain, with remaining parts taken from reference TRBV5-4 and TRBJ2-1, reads ETGVTQSPTHLIKTRGQQVTLRCSSQSGHNTVSWYQQALGQGPQFIFQYYREEENGRGNFPPRFSGLQFPNYSSELNVNALELDDSALYLCASRPGVNLDEQFFGPGTRLTVL.

In nucleotides, the CDR3 is TGCGCCAGCAGCCTAATACAGGGTATCGTTACAGATACGCAGTATTTT. Amino acid sequence: CASSLIQGIVTDTQYF. V and J are TRBV5-1 and TRBJ2-3; possible D gene TRBD1, 6 bases. CDR3 length: 16 amino acids. V dropped 4 bases and J dropped 3 bases, with 18 bases sitting between them. Germline values: CDR1 SGHRS, CDR2 YFSETQ.

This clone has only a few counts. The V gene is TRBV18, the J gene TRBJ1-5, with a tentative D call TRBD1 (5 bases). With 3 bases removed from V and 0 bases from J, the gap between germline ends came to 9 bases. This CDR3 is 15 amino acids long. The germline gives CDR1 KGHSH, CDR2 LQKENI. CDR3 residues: CASSPGHDSNQPQHF. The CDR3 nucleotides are TGTGCCAGCTCACCCGGACACGATAGCAATCAGCCCCAGCATTTT.

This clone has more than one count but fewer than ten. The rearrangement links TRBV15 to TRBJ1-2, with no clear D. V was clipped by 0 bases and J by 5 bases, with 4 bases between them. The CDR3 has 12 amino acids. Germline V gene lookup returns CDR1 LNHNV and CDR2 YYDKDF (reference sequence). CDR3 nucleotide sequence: TGTGCCACCAGCAGAGATCGTTATGGCTACACCTTC. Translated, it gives CATSRDRYGYTF.

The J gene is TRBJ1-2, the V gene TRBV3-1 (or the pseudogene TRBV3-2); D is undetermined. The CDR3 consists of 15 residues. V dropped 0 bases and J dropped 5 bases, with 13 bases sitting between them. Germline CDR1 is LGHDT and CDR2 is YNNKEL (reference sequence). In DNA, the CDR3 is TGTGCCAGCAGCCAAGATCGGGGTCCCTTATATGGCTACACCTTC. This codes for CASSQDRGPLYGYTF.

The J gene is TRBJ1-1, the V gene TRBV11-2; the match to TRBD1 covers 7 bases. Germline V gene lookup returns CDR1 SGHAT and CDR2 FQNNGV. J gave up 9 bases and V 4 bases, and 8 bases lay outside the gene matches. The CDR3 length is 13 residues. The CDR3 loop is CASSSPRQGQAFF. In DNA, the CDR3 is TGTGCCAGCAGCTCCCCCCGACAGGGACAAGCTTTCTTT.

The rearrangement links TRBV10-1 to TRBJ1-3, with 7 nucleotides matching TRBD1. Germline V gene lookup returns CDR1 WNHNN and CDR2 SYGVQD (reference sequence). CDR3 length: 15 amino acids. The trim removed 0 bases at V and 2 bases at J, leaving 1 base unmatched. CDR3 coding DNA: TGCGCCAGCAGTGAGTCGGGGACAGCTGGAAACACCATATATTTT. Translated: CASSESGTAGNTIYF.

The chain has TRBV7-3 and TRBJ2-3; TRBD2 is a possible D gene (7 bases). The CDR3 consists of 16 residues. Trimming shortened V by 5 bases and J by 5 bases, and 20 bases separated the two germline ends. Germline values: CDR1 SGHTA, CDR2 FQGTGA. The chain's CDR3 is CASSPGAGALGDTQYF. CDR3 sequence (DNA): TGTGCCAGCAGCCCCGGTGCGGGGGCTTTAGGAGATACGCAGTATTTT.

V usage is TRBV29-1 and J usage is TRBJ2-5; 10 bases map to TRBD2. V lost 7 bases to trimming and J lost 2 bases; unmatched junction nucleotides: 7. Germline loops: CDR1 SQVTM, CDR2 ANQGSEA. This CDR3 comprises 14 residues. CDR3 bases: TGCAGCGCCCCTAGCGGGAGACCGCAAGAGACCCAGTACTTC. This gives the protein CSAPSGRPQETQYF.

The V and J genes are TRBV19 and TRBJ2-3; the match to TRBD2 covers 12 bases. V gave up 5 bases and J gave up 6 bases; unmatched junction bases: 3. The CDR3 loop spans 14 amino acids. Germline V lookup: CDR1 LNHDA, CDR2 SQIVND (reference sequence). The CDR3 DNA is TGTGCCAGTAGTCCAGGACTAGCGGGGGATACGCAGTATTTT. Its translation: CASSPGLAGDTQYF.

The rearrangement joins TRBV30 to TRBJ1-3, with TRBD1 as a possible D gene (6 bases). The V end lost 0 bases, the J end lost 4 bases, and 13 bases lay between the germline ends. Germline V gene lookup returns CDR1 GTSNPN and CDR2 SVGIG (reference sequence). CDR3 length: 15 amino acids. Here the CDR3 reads CAWSVKGGSGNTIYF. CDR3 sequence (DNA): TGTGCCTGGAGTGTTAAAGGGGGATCAGGAAACACCATATATTTT.

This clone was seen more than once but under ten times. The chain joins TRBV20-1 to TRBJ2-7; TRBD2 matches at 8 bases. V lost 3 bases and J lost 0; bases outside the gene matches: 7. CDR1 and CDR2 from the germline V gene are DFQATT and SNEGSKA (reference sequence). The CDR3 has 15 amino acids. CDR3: CSASRGLANSYEQYF. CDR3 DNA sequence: TGCAGTGCTAGTCGCGGACTAGCAAACTCCTACGAGCAGTACTTC.

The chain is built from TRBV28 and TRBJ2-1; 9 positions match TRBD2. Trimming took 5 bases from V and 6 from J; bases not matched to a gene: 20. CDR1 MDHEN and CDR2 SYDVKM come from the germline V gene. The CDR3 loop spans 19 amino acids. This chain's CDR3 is CASSPRTGPAGGGGNEQFF. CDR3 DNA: TGTGCCAGCAGTCCCCGGACAGGTCCGGCGGGAGGGGGTGGCAATGAGCAGTTCTTC.

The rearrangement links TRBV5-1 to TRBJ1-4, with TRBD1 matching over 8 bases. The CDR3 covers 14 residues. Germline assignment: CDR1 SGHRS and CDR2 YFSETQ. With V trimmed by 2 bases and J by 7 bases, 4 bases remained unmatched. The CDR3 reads CASSFGQGLEKLFF. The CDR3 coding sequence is TGCGCCAGCAGCTTCGGACAGGGCCTTGAAAAACTGTTTTTT.